Listed here are 21 T cell receptor beta chains from one sample, sequenced in a study of response to subunit inactivated influenza vaccine. TCRdb analysed the RT-PCR reads with MiXCR anew, one entry per CDR3 protein. This sample has about 540,000 distinct CDR3 sequences, with roughly 23% found just once. These data also featured in a second study, about T cells expressing NK-cell markers. According to that study: The authors generated TCR beta cDNA through 5'RACE template switching with UMIs.

The source was CD4+ T cells sorted from PBMCs, collected about 11 days after vaccination. The receptor source for this set is a man aged 50-59 years who received an inactivated influenza vaccine.

This clonotype showed up just a few times. The V gene is TRBV6-1, the J gene TRBJ1-5; maybe TRBD1 (6 bases). This CDR3 region has 14 residues. CDR1 MNHNS and CDR2 SASEGT come from the germline V gene. V lost 5 bases and J lost 7, with 15 bases in between. CDR3 residues: CASSPEGVRQPQHF. The DNA of the CDR3 is TGTGCCAGCAGTCCGGAGGGGGTGAGGCAGCCCCAGCATTTT.

The chain recombines TRBV13 with TRBJ2-5; 7 nucleotides line up with TRBD2. J lost 2 bases, V lost 1 base, and 7 bases had no gene match. The CDR3 totals 16 residues. Germline loops: CDR1 PRHDT, CDR2 FYEKMQ (reference sequence). CDR3 DNA sequence: TGTGCCAGCAGCTTAGTAGGCCTAGCGGTACAAGAGACCCAGTACTTC. Translation gives CASSLVGLAVQETQYF. The complete variable domain, with remaining parts taken from reference TRBV13 and TRBJ2-5, reads AAGVIQSPRHLIKEKRETATLKCYPIPRHDTVYWYQQGPGQDPQFLISFYEKMQSDKGSIPDRFSAQQFSDYHSELNMSSLELGDSALYFCASSLVGLAVQETQYFGPGTRLLVL.

This chain uses TRBV21-1 with TRBJ2-7. TRBV21-1 counts as a pseudogene. CDR3 size: 16 residues. DNA for the CDR3: TGTGCCAGCAGCAATTTAGACCGGAGTCTCTCCTACGAGCAGTACTTC. It is translated as CASSNLDRSLSYEQYF.

This clonotype was counted only a few times. The chain recombines TRBV7-2 with TRBJ2-1, with TRBD2 matching 15 bases. The CDR3 covers 14 residues. The V gene's germline CDR1 is SGHTA and CDR2 FQGNSA. V dropped 8 bases and J dropped 7; count of bases not matched to a gene: 3. The CDR3 spells CASGLAGGRNEQFF. The CDR3 coding sequence is TGTGCCAGCGGACTAGCGGGGGGGCGGAATGAGCAGTTCTTC.

A few counts support this clonotype. This chain links TRBV7-2 with TRBJ2-2; tentative D call: TRBD1 (6 bases). V gave up 5 bases and J gave up 8 bases, with 18 bases separating them. The CDR3 contains 15 residues. Per germline, CDR1 SGHTA and CDR2 FQGNSA. The CDR3 DNA sequence: TGTGCCAGCAGCCTAAACACCCCCGGGACAGGGGAGCTGTTTTTT. Translated, it gives CASSLNTPGTGELFF.

The V call is TRBV12-3 or TRBV12-4, the J call TRBJ2-1; TRBD2 might be the D (5 bases). The CDR3 extends over 18 amino acids. The V and J ends lost 7 bases and 6 bases respectively, with 28 bases between them. The CDR3 coding sequence is TGTGCCAGCAATTGTAGGCCGGGAACCAAACATGTTTGCAATGAGCAGTTCTTC. Protein: CASNCRPGTKHVCNEQFF.

This clonotype was detected a few times. The genes are TRBV20-1 and TRBJ1-4, with a tentative D call TRBD1 (5 bases). The CDR3 sequence is 14 residues long. The germline CDR1 and CDR2 sequences are DFQATT and SNEGSKA (reference sequence). V lost 3 bases and J lost 0, with 8 bases in between. The CDR3 loop is CSASTGATNEKLFF. Here the CDR3 DNA reads TGCAGTGCTAGTACGGGGGCAACTAATGAAAAACTGTTTTTT.

V usage is TRBV18 and J usage is TRBJ1-1, with D unresolved. Germline-derived CDR1 and CDR2 are KGHSH and LQKENI. This CDR3 region has 16 residues. The V end was cut by 3 bases, the J end by 1 base, with 15 bases between. CDR3 nucleotides: TGTGCCAGCTCACCGTCACGTGGGGTAGGGAACACTGAAGCTTTCTTT. Residues: CASSPSRGVGNTEAFF.

This chain uses TRBV7-9 with TRBJ1-1; 9 positions match TRBD1. Germline V gives CDR1 SEHNR, CDR2 FQNEAQ (reference sequence). Trimming at V came to 5 bases and at J to 8 bases, leaving 12 bases not matched to a gene. The CDR3 runs to 15 residues. CDR3 sequence: CASSPLSGQGSEAFF. CDR3 coding DNA: TGTGCCAGCAGCCCCCTATCCGGACAGGGGAGCGAAGCTTTCTTT.

This chain joins TRBV28 and TRBJ1-1; 7 nucleotides align to TRBD1. The CDR3 is 15 amino acids. V lost 5 bases, J lost 4 bases, and 10 bases stayed unmatched. Germline V lookup: CDR1 MDHEN, CDR2 SYDVKM. The CDR3 is CASSVARGWGTEAFF. In DNA form, the CDR3 reads TGTGCCAGCAGTGTCGCCAGGGGGTGGGGCACTGAAGCTTTCTTT.

The chain carries TRBV4-3 and TRBJ2-1; a possible D gene is TRBD2 (6 bases). The CDR3 has 16 residues. Trimming took 0 bases from V and 3 from J, leaving 12 bases between them. The germline V gene has CDR1 LGHNA and CDR2 YSLEER. The CDR3 DNA reads as TGCGCCAGCAGCCAAGAATGGCGGGAAGACTACAATGAGCAGTTCTTC. It specifies CASSQEWREDYNEQFF.

In its sample, this clonotype was seen many times. The V gene is TRBV28, the J gene TRBJ2-1; no clear D gene. Looked up from germline, CDR1 is MDHEN and CDR2 is SYDVKM. V dropped 4 bases and J dropped 15 bases, with 13 bases sitting between them. The length of the CDR3 is 11 residues. The CDR3 loop is CASSSFRGGFF. The CDR3 nucleotides read TGTGCCAGCAGTTCCTTCCGAGGCGGGTTCTTC.

The chain has TRBV7-9 and TRBJ2-7; no definite D call. Trimming took 5 bases from V and 5 from J, leaving 16 bases between them. The CDR3 loop spans 14 amino acids. In germline, CDR1 is SEHNR, CDR2 FQNEAQ (reference sequence). This chain's CDR3 is CASSPSIRPHEQYF. As DNA, the CDR3 is TGTGCCAGCAGCCCCTCCATTAGACCTCACGAGCAGTACTTC.

This clonotype was seen a few times. The chain recombines TRBV12-3 or TRBV12-4 with TRBJ2-7; 10 positions match TRBD2. CDR3 length: 15 residues. J lost 5 bases, V lost 5 bases, and 9 bases had no gene match. CDR3 sequence (DNA): TGTGCCAGCAGTCCGATGAGCGGGGGGGTCCACGAGCAGTACTTC. It translates to CASSPMSGGVHEQYF.

The chain is built from TRBV5-4 and TRBJ2-4; unclear D gene. Between the trimmed V and J ends, which lost 4 bases and 0 bases, there was a span of 8 bases. The CDR3 totals 14 residues. The germline V gene has CDR1 SGHNT and CDR2 YYREEE (reference sequence). CDR3 residues: CASSPAAAKNIQYF. The CDR3 nucleotides read TGTGCCAGCAGCCCAGCCGCAGCCAAAAACATTCAGTACTTC.

The DNA of the CDR3 is TGTGCCACCAGCCCTAGGGGGGGAAGCACAGATACGCAGTATTTT. Its protein product is CATSPRGGSTDTQYF. The chain uses TRBV15 and TRBJ2-3, with a weak D call TRBD2 (7 bases). The CDR3 has 15 amino acids. V lost 5 bases, J lost 0 bases, and 12 bases lay in between. The germline CDR1 and CDR2 sequences are LNHNV and YYDKDF (reference sequence). The whole variable domain, filled in from reference TRBV15 and TRBJ2-3, reads DAMVIQNPRYQVTQFGKPVTLSCSQTLNHNVMYWYQQKSSQAPKLLFHYYDKDFNNEADTPDNFQSRRPNTSFCFLDIRSPGLGDTAMYLCATSPRGGSTDTQYFGPGTRLTVL.

The rearrangement links TRBV7-2 to TRBJ2-7; 14 nucleotides match TRBD2. Germline trimming cut 5 bases from V and 11 bases from J; bases unmatched to any gene: 11. Germline CDR1 and CDR2: SGHTA and FQGNSA. The CDR3 spans 15 residues. The CDR3 loop is CASSPGTSGRFGKYF. The CDR3 bases are TGTGCCAGCAGCCCAGGGACTAGCGGGAGATTCGGGAAGTACTTC.

This clonotype has a handful of counts. The CDR3 here is CASSQDYAEAFF. CDR3 DNA sequence: TGTGCCAGCAGCCAAGATTACGCTGAAGCTTTCTTT. The genes are TRBV14 and TRBJ1-1; D not resolved. The CDR3 extends over 12 amino acids. V lost 0 bases, J lost 6 bases, and 5 bases lay in between. The germline CDR1 and CDR2 sequences are SGHDN and FVKESK.

This clonotype occurred a few times. The chain uses TRBV7-2 and TRBJ2-1, with D possibly matching TRBD2 (7 bases). Trimming took 2 bases from V and 4 from J, leaving 15 bases between them. This CDR3 has 16 amino acids. The germline CDR1 and CDR2 sequences are SGHTA and FQGNSA. The CDR3 region has the DNA TGTGCCAGCAGCTTATCGGTGGGGGGGCCTTACAATGAGCAGTTCTTC. It is translated as CASSLSVGGPYNEQFF.

This chain links TRBV10-3 with TRBJ2-3, with D perhaps matching TRBD1 (6 bases). V lost 5 bases, J lost 6 bases, and 12 bases lay in between. The CDR3 runs 13 residues. CDR1 is ENHRY, CDR2 SYGVKD, per germline. DNA of the CDR3: TGTGCCATCAGTTCCCGGACAGCCGATACGCAGTATTTT. Protein: CAISSRTADTQYF.

A single count supports this clonotype. This may stem from a read error, because a much larger clone lies one nucleotide away. The chain recombines TRBV5-1 with TRBJ2-2, with 7 nucleotides matching TRBD1. The CDR3 sequence is 16 residues long. Germline CDR1 is SGHRS and CDR2 is YFSETQ. Trimming took 3 bases from V and 6 from J; bases not matched to a gene: 11. Written as DNA, the CDR3 is TGCGCCAGCAGCTCATCCCCGGGCCAGGGGGCCGGGGAGCTGTTTTTT. This codes for CASSSSPGQGAGELFF.